These T cell receptor beta chains were read from a single sample in a study of healthy donors' naive CD4 and CD8 T cells. TCRdb reprocessed the reads with MiXCR, giving one entry per CDR3 protein. This table has approximately 200,000 distinct CDR3 sequences, about 76% appearing once. What was sequenced was naive CD4+ and CD8+ T cells sorted from blood, pooled from several donors. Receptor source: a pool of human donors in good health; the sample pools cells from several healthy donors. Both conserved end residues are part of each CDR3. D genes are given only for firm matches. Part of the rows lack a size; the others show once, few, many or a class for expanded clones.

clone size	V gene	J gene	D gene	CDR3 protein	CDR3 DNA
once	TRBV15	TRBJ2-2	.	CATRPWDPANTGELFF	TGTGCCACCAGACCATGGGACCCCGCGAACACCGGGGAGCTGTTTTTT
.	TRBV27	TRBJ2-1	.	CASTVGGAYNEQFF	TGTGCCAGCACGGTCGGGGGCGCCTACAATGAGCAGTTCTTC
few	TRBV27	TRBJ1-2	.	CASSPLPTGSYGYTF	TGTGCCAGCAGTCCCCTACCGACAGGCTCCTACGGCTACACCTTC
.	TRBV6-1	TRBJ2-3	.	CAITSSRETDTQYF	TGTGCCATCACCTCGTCCAGGGAGACAGATACGCAGTATTTT
few	TRBV29-1	TRBJ1-2	.	CSTSPGYTF	TGCAGCACAAGTCCCGGCTACACCTTC
.	TRBV29-1	TRBJ2-2	.	CSVTGFTGELFF	TGCAGCGTTACGGGCTTCACCGGGGAGCTGTTTTTT
once	TRBV14	TRBJ2-3	TRBD2	CASSQVFPGTSGGPGFTDTQYF	TGTGCCAGCAGCCAAGTCTTCCCGGGGACTAGCGGGGGACCGGGATTCACAGATACGCAGTATTTT
.	TRBV29-1	TRBJ2-7	TRBD1	CSVEKGQGDYEQYF	TGCAGCGTTGAAAAGGGACAGGGAGACTACGAGCAGTACTTC
.	TRBV6-2/TRBV6-3	TRBJ2-1	TRBD1	CASSRDRGFRNEQFF	TGTGCCAGCAGTCGGGACAGGGGATTCAGGAATGAGCAGTTCTTC
.	TRBV27	TRBJ2-3	.	CASSHITASSTDTQYF	TGTGCCAGCAGCCATATAACGGCGTCCAGCACAGATACGCAGTATTTT
once	TRBV7-8	TRBJ2-5	TRBD1	CASSYWTGGLETQETQYF	TGTGCCAGCAGCTACTGGACAGGGGGCCTCGAGACTCAAGAGACCCAGTACTTC
.	TRBV27	TRBJ1-2	TRBD1	CASSPSWTGAFPNFYGYTF	TGTGCCAGCAGTCCATCTTGGACAGGGGCCTTCCCAAACTTTTATGGCTACACCTTC
.	TRBV29-1	TRBJ2-7	TRBD2	CSAAGVPGDEQYF	TGCAGCGCTGCGGGGGTCCCTGGCGACGAGCAGTACTTC
.	TRBV19	TRBJ2-7	.	CASSPLPGTSTYEQYF	TGTGCCAGTAGTCCGCTCCCCGGGACAAGTACCTACGAGCAGTACTTC
few	TRBV6-5	TRBJ2-7	TRBD1	CASSRDRGSYEQYF	TGTGCCAGCAGTCGGGACAGGGGGTCCTACGAGCAGTACTTC
few	TRBV4-3	TRBJ2-2	TRBD1	CASSQWDRVDTGELFF	TGCGCCAGCAGCCAATGGGACAGGGTGGACACCGGGGAGCTGTTTTTT
.	TRBV15	TRBJ2-7	TRBD2	CATSRALGSSGSNEQYF	TGTGCCACCAGCAGAGCCTTAGGGTCGAGCGGGAGTAACGAGCAGTACTTC
once	TRBV5-4	TRBJ2-7	.	CASSLKEYRYEQYF	TGTGCCAGCAGCTTGAAGGAGTACCGCTACGAGCAGTACTTC
.	TRBV29-1	TRBJ2-7	TRBD1	CSVEDVRQGSYEQYF	TGCAGCGTTGAAGATGTTCGACAGGGGTCCTACGAGCAGTACTTC
.	TRBV27	TRBJ2-2	TRBD2	CASSYPSGVNTGELFF	TGTGCCAGCAGTTACCCTAGCGGCGTGAACACCGGGGAGCTGTTTTTT
few	TRBV27	TRBJ2-7	TRBD2	CASSSGTSGRIGHEQYF	TGTGCCAGCAGCTCCGGGACTAGCGGGAGGATTGGGCACGAGCAGTACTTC
.	TRBV7-8	TRBJ2-7	TRBD1	CASSLRPGTAHEQYF	TGTGCCAGCAGCTTACGCCCCGGGACAGCCCACGAGCAGTACTTC
.	TRBV19	TRBJ2-3	TRBD2	CASTPGGPLDTQYF	TGTGCCAGTACTCCGGGAGGGCCACTAGATACGCAGTATTTT
.	TRBV19	TRBJ2-1	.	CASSTQGYNEQFF	TGTGCCAGTTCTACCCAGGGGTACAATGAGCAGTTCTTC
.	TRBV19	TRBJ2-1	.	CASSTGLTNEQFF	TGTGCCAGTAGCACCGGGCTCACCAATGAGCAGTTCTTC
.	TRBV29-1	TRBJ1-1	TRBD1	CSAHTDRQNTEAFF	TGCAGCGCGCATACGGACAGGCAGAACACTGAAGCTTTCTTT
.	TRBV6-2/TRBV6-3	TRBJ2-7	.	CASSYGLPIYEQYF	TGTGCCAGCAGTTACGGACTACCAATCTACGAGCAGTACTTC
.	TRBV29-1	TRBJ2-3	.	CSVAGGIDTQYF	TGCAGCGTTGCGGGCGGAATAGATACGCAGTATTTT
.	TRBV6-6	TRBJ2-3	.	CASSYSGFREGTDTQYF	TGTGCCAGCAGTTACTCGGGGTTTCGAGAGGGCACAGATACGCAGTATTTT
.	TRBV28	TRBJ1-2	.	CASSLRVNYGYTF	TGTGCCAGCAGCCTCAGGGTAAACTATGGCTACACCTTC
.	TRBV6-4	TRBJ1-1	TRBD1	CASSDPGQGRTEAFF	TGTGCCAGCAGTGACCCCGGACAGGGGAGGACTGAAGCTTTCTTT
.	TRBV20-1	TRBJ2-5	TRBD1	CSARARTGVGETQYF	TGCAGTGCTAGAGCTAGGACAGGGGTAGGGGAGACCCAGTACTTC
once	TRBV6-5	TRBJ1-6	.	CASSSVIQDGNRVPLHF	TGTGCCAGCAGTTCGGTTATCCAAGACGGGAATCGGGTACCCCTCCACTTT
once	TRBV4-1	TRBJ2-7	.	CASSQEVIDLAYEQYF	TGCGCCAGCAGCCAAGAGGTCATTGACCTCGCCTACGAGCAGTACTTC
.	TRBV5-6	TRBJ1-2	TRBD1	CASSMRTGAQGRYGYTF	TGTGCCAGCAGCATGAGGACAGGGGCCCAGGGACGATATGGCTACACCTTC
once	TRBV20-1	TRBJ2-1	TRBD2	CSAPSGVYNEQFF	TGCAGTGCCCCAAGCGGGGTATACAATGAGCAGTTCTTC
.	TRBV29-1	TRBJ2-3	TRBD2	CSAAGTSGRMTADTQYF	TGCAGCGCCGCGGGGACTAGCGGGAGGATGACCGCAGATACGCAGTATTTT
.	TRBV19	TRBJ1-5	.	CASSILVNQPQHF	TGTGCCAGTAGTATATTGGTCAATCAGCCCCAGCATTTT
once	TRBV5-6	TRBJ2-2	.	CASSSGAPNTGELFF	TGTGCCAGCAGCTCTGGGGCGCCGAACACCGGGGAGCTGTTTTTT
.	TRBV6-1	TRBJ1-5	.	CASSDRGANQPQHF	TGTGCCAGCAGTGATCGGGGAGCCAATCAGCCCCAGCATTTT
.	TRBV19	TRBJ1-2	.	CASSMESGIYGYTF	TGTGCCAGTAGTATGGAGTCCGGCATCTATGGCTACACCTTC
.	TRBV6-5	TRBJ2-5	.	CASSYGSGGTQYF	TGTGCCAGCAGTTACGGGTCAGGAGGGACCCAGTACTTC
.	TRBV29-1	TRBJ2-7	.	CSVLRGRQYF	TGCAGCGTTCTAAGGGGTAGGCAGTACTTC
.	TRBV7-9	TRBJ2-2	TRBD1	CASSTGTGANTGELFF	TGTGCCAGCAGCACCGGGACAGGGGCGAACACCGGGGAGCTGTTTTTT
.	TRBV11-2	TRBJ2-7	.	CASSGLDEQYF	TGTGCCAGCAGCGGGCTTGACGAGCAGTACTTC
.	TRBV29-1	TRBJ2-7	.	CSVLGPGNEQYF	TGCAGCGTTTTGGGTCCTGGCAACGAGCAGTACTTC
.	TRBV10-3	TRBJ1-3	.	CAIRDAGMRVRPGNTIYF	TGTGCCATCAGGGACGCCGGGATGAGGGTGCGCCCTGGAAACACCATATATTTT
once	TRBV19	TRBJ2-7	TRBD2	CASSGRGSGSYEQYF	TGTGCCAGTAGTGGAAGGGGTAGCGGGAGTTACGAGCAGTACTTC
.	TRBV4-1	TRBJ1-2	.	CASGPANYGYTF	TGCGCCAGCGGGCCTGCTAACTATGGCTACACCTTC
.	TRBV28	TRBJ1-2	.	CASSLFGEGYGYTF	TGTGCCAGCAGTTTATTCGGGGAGGGCTATGGCTACACCTTC
.	TRBV29-1	TRBJ1-1	.	CSVGALARTEAFF	TGCAGCGTTGGTGCCCTGGCGCGGACTGAAGCTTTCTTT
.	TRBV11-1	TRBJ2-3	.	CASSHRAPSTDTQYF	TGTGCCAGCAGCCACAGGGCCCCATCCACAGATACGCAGTATTTT
.	TRBV6-1	TRBJ2-1	TRBD2	CASRERGYNEQFF	TGTGCCAGCAGGGAGCGGGGTTACAATGAGCAGTTCTTC
.	TRBV19	TRBJ1-1	.	CASSVLQSVNTEAFF	TGTGCCAGTAGTGTACTACAGAGCGTAAACACTGAAGCTTTCTTT
.	TRBV29-1	TRBJ2-5	.	CSVVRVAEEETQYF	TGCAGCGTTGTCAGGGTCGCAGAGGAAGAGACCCAGTACTTC
.	TRBV29-1	TRBJ2-1	.	CSVGPASYNEQFF	TGCAGCGTTGGGCCCGCCTCCTACAATGAGCAGTTCTTC
few	TRBV29-1	TRBJ2-5	TRBD1	CSVVKDRGYGTQYF	TGCAGCGTTGTTAAGGACAGGGGTTACGGGACCCAGTACTTC
.	TRBV5-1	TRBJ1-1	.	CASSLSLNTEAFF	TGCGCCAGCAGCTTGTCCCTGAACACTGAAGCTTTCTTT
.	TRBV11-3	TRBJ2-1	.	CASSLTSAGYNEQFF	TGTGCCAGCAGCTTAACCAGCGCAGGGTACAATGAGCAGTTCTTC